This TCR beta chain was found in a study of monozygotic twins with cystic fibrosis. Study summary: Library input was about 3 micrograms of fragmented DNA, with approximately 14 PCR cycles.

This clone was recorded only once. Its antigen is unknown. Study-level points and caveats: Unrelated CF individuals shared fewer identical clonotypes than monozygotic CF twins. Clonality was generally low (median approximately 0.0088), higher in the most severe patients. J usage was most co-twin-similar in 8 of 16 pairs, V in 13.

Deletions cut 0 bases from V and 0 bases from J, with 8 bases between. Germline V gene sequence: CDR1 MNHNY, CDR2 SVGAGI (reference sequence). The CDR3 extends over 15 amino acids. The data were produced by immunoSEQ multiplex PCR, yet TCRdb's version contains in-frame clones alone and is incomplete. The sample lists roughly 20,000 clones; 97% were seen once. The clonotype comes from a woman in her twenties or thirties with cystic fibrosis. Sequencing input: blood. This rearrangement joins TRBV6-6 to TRBJ1-1; D might be TRBD1 (5 bases). DNA of the CDR3: TGTGCCAGCAGTTACTCACAGGAGATGAACACTGAAGCTTTCTTT. Residues: CASSYSQEMNTEAFF.